This is a list of T cell receptor beta chains from one sample in a study of CD8 T cells in Susac syndrome. TCRdb ran MiXCR on the immunoSEQ multiplex PCR reads and lists one entry per CDR3 protein. This table holds 65,000 to 85,000 distinct CDR3 sequences, 90% to 95% found once. Sequencing was performed on CD8+ T cells from PBMCs. These receptors were obtained from a human donor with Susac syndrome. Both conserved end residues are part of each CDR3. The order of the fields is J gene, V gene, clone size, D gene, CDR3 DNA, CDR3 protein. D genes are given only for firm matches. Clone size is stated in some rows and not others, as once, few, many or a class when expanded.

j_gene: TRBJ2-3
v_gene: TRBV20-1
abundance: -
d_gene: TRBD2
CDR3nt: TGCAGTGCTCCGACTAGCGGCCACACAGATACGCAGTATTTT
CDR3aa: CSAPTSGHTDTQYF

j_gene: TRBJ2-5
v_gene: TRBV7-2
abundance: -
d_gene: TRBD2
CDR3nt: TGTGCCAGCAGCTTAGGAGGATCTAGCGGGGGGGATGAGACCCAGTACTTC
CDR3aa: CASSLGGSSGGDETQYF

j_gene: TRBJ1-1
v_gene: TRBV20-1
abundance: -
d_gene: -
CDR3nt: TGCAGTGCCGAAGGACGTTCGAACACTGAAGCTTTCTTT
CDR3aa: CSAEGRSNTEAFF

j_gene: TRBJ1-6
v_gene: TRBV6-2/TRBV6-3
abundance: -
d_gene: TRBD1
CDR3nt: TGTGCCAGCGGTACTCCGGACAGGGCTAAAGACGGTAATTCACCCCTCCACTTT
CDR3aa: CASGTPDRAKDGNSPLHF

j_gene: TRBJ2-7
v_gene: TRBV7-8
abundance: -
d_gene: TRBD1
CDR3nt: TGTGCCAGCAGCTCACCTGACAGGGGGCCCCCCTACGAGCAGTACTTC
CDR3aa: CASSSPDRGPPYEQYF

j_gene: TRBJ2-7
v_gene: TRBV7-9
abundance: few
d_gene: -
CDR3nt: TGTGCCAGCAGCTTAGTTGGCGTGTCCCCGGCCTACGAGCAGTACTTC
CDR3aa: CASSLVGVSPAYEQYF

j_gene: TRBJ1-1
v_gene: TRBV30
abundance: -
d_gene: -
CDR3nt: TGTGCCTGGAGTCGTAGGTTAGAAGCTTTCTTT
CDR3aa: CAWSRRLEAFF

j_gene: TRBJ1-1
v_gene: TRBV5-1
abundance: -
d_gene: -
CDR3nt: TGCGCCAGCAGCATCGACAGGAACACTGAAGCTTTCTTT
CDR3aa: CASSIDRNTEAFF

j_gene: TRBJ1-1
v_gene: TRBV19
abundance: once
d_gene: -
CDR3nt: TGTGCCAGTAGCCCCTCCATCGGATTGGACATTTGGACTGAAGCTTTCTTT
CDR3aa: CASSPSIGLDIWTEAFF

j_gene: TRBJ1-4
v_gene: TRBV29-1
abundance: -
d_gene: -
CDR3nt: TGCAGCGTTGAATTCCTGGGGAGAGAGGATGAAAAACTGTTTTTT
CDR3aa: CSVEFLGREDEKLFF

j_gene: TRBJ2-5
v_gene: TRBV7-6
abundance: once
d_gene: -
CDR3nt: TGTGCCAGCAGCAGGAGTTTTGGTGGGCCCCAGTACTTC
CDR3aa: CASSRSFGGPQYF

j_gene: TRBJ2-5
v_gene: TRBV30
abundance: -
d_gene: TRBD1
CDR3nt: TGTGCCTGGAGTCCAGGGACAGGGGTGACAGAGACCCAGTACTTC
CDR3aa: CAWSPGTGVTETQYF

j_gene: TRBJ1-1
v_gene: TRBV15
abundance: -
d_gene: -
CDR3nt: TGTGCCACCAGCAGAGCAGGGATAGGGGGTGAAGCTTTCTTT
CDR3aa: CATSRAGIGGEAFF

j_gene: TRBJ2-1
v_gene: TRBV19
abundance: -
d_gene: -
CDR3nt: TGTGCCAGTAGTGTGGGAGAGGGGAATGAGCAGTTCTTC
CDR3aa: CASSVGEGNEQFF

j_gene: TRBJ2-2
v_gene: TRBV2
abundance: -
d_gene: TRBD1
CDR3nt: TGTGCCAGCAGTGTGACAGGGGGCCTCACCGGGGAGCTGTTTTTT
CDR3aa: CASSVTGGLTGELFF

j_gene: TRBJ1-1
v_gene: TRBV6-5
abundance: -
d_gene: -
CDR3nt: TGTGCCAGCAGTTACGGTGGGTTAGTGGGCACTGAAGCTTTCTTT
CDR3aa: CASSYGGLVGTEAFF

j_gene: TRBJ1-1
v_gene: TRBV20-1
abundance: -
d_gene: TRBD1
CDR3nt: TGCAGTGCTAGAGATGGACAGGGGACGACTGAAGCTTTCTTT
CDR3aa: CSARDGQGTTEAFF

j_gene: TRBJ2-1
v_gene: TRBV12-5
abundance: -
d_gene: -
CDR3nt: TGTGCTAGCCTCAATATAGGGACGGCGGGTGGAGAGCAGTTCTTC
CDR3aa: CASLNIGTAGGEQFF

j_gene: TRBJ2-1
v_gene: TRBV18
abundance: -
d_gene: TRBD2
CDR3nt: TGTGCCAGCTCACGGGGGGGTTGGAATAATGAGCAGTTCTTC
CDR3aa: CASSRGGWNNEQFF

j_gene: TRBJ1-2
v_gene: TRBV20-1
abundance: -
d_gene: -
CDR3nt: TGCAGTGCTAGGCCCCAGGGGTCGGGGGTCTATGGCTACACCTTC
CDR3aa: CSARPQGSGVYGYTF

j_gene: TRBJ2-3
v_gene: TRBV5-1
abundance: -
d_gene: -
CDR3nt: TGCGCCAGCACCCGAGGCCCAGGTACAGCAGGAGATACGCAGTATTTT
CDR3aa: CASTRGPGTAGDTQYF

j_gene: TRBJ2-6
v_gene: TRBV10-3
abundance: -
d_gene: TRBD1
CDR3nt: TGTGCCATCAGTGACTCGGGACAGGGGTACTCTGGGGCCAACGTCCTGACTTTC
CDR3aa: CAISDSGQGYSGANVLTF

j_gene: TRBJ2-7
v_gene: TRBV27
abundance: -
d_gene: TRBD2
CDR3nt: TGTGCCAGCAGTCCGAGCGGGACTCGGTCCTACGAGCAGTACTTC
CDR3aa: CASSPSGTRSYEQYF

j_gene: TRBJ1-4
v_gene: TRBV18
abundance: -
d_gene: -
CDR3nt: TGTGCCAGCTCACCGGGACTTAATGAAAAACTGTTTTTT
CDR3aa: CASSPGLNEKLFF

j_gene: TRBJ1-1
v_gene: TRBV30
abundance: -
d_gene: -
CDR3nt: TGTGCCTGGAATGAGGCAGCCCTTGGTCCTGAAGCTTTCTTT
CDR3aa: CAWNEAALGPEAFF

j_gene: TRBJ2-5
v_gene: TRBV18
abundance: -
d_gene: -
CDR3nt: TGTGCCAGCTCGCGGGACATCCAAGAGACCCAGTACTTC
CDR3aa: CASSRDIQETQYF

j_gene: TRBJ2-2
v_gene: TRBV4-3
abundance: once
d_gene: -
CDR3nt: TGCGCCAGCAGCCAAGATAGACTGTACGCCCCCGGGGAGCTGTTTTTT
CDR3aa: CASSQDRLYAPGELFF

j_gene: TRBJ1-5
v_gene: TRBV2
abundance: -
d_gene: TRBD1
CDR3nt: TGTGCCAGCATTCGGGACAGCTTTTCGGATCAGCCCCAGCATTTT
CDR3aa: CASIRDSFSDQPQHF

j_gene: TRBJ2-2
v_gene: TRBV3-1
abundance: -
d_gene: -
CDR3nt: TGTGCCAGCAACAACGGGCCAGGGAGCACCGGGGAGCTGTTTTTT
CDR3aa: CASNNGPGSTGELFF

j_gene: TRBJ2-6
v_gene: TRBV28
abundance: -
d_gene: TRBD1
CDR3nt: TGTGCCAGCAGTCCGAAACAGGGGGCCTCTGGGGCCAACGTCCTGACTTTC
CDR3aa: CASSPKQGASGANVLTF

j_gene: TRBJ1-1
v_gene: TRBV29-1
abundance: -
d_gene: -
CDR3nt: TGCAGCGTTGGAGGCACTGAAGCTTTCTTT
CDR3aa: CSVGGTEAFF

j_gene: TRBJ2-5
v_gene: TRBV3-1
abundance: -
d_gene: TRBD2
CDR3nt: TGTGCCAGCAGCCAAGTAGGACTAGCGGGGGAGAAGACCCAGTACTTC
CDR3aa: CASSQVGLAGEKTQYF

j_gene: TRBJ1-2
v_gene: TRBV27
abundance: -
d_gene: TRBD1
CDR3nt: TGTGCCAGCAGTTCACCCGGGACAGGGAGTCCCTACACCTTC
CDR3aa: CASSSPGTGSPYTF

j_gene: TRBJ1-6
v_gene: TRBV7-2
abundance: -
d_gene: -
CDR3nt: TGTGCCAGCAGCTTGCTGCGCCCTAGCTCCTATAATTCACCCCTCCACTTT
CDR3aa: CASSLLRPSSYNSPLHF

j_gene: TRBJ2-7
v_gene: TRBV20-1
abundance: -
d_gene: TRBD2
CDR3nt: TGCAGTGCTAGTAGGCTAGCGGGGATCTACGAGCAGTACTTC
CDR3aa: CSASRLAGIYEQYF

j_gene: TRBJ2-5
v_gene: TRBV6-2/TRBV6-3
abundance: -
d_gene: -
CDR3nt: TGTGCCAGCTCATGGGCAACCTACCAAGAGACCCAGTACTTC
CDR3aa: CASSWATYQETQYF

j_gene: TRBJ2-7
v_gene: TRBV4-3
abundance: few
d_gene: TRBD1
CDR3nt: TGCGCCAGCAGCCAACGGGACAGACCCTACGAGCAGTACTTC
CDR3aa: CASSQRDRPYEQYF

j_gene: TRBJ2-3
v_gene: TRBV7-2
abundance: -
d_gene: -
CDR3nt: TGTGCCAGCAGCTTAGGTAGCCGGGCGCAGTATTTT
CDR3aa: CASSLGSRAQYF

j_gene: TRBJ2-5
v_gene: TRBV5-1
abundance: -
d_gene: -
CDR3nt: TGCGCCAGCAGCTTGGTTCCAGGGGTTCGAGAGACCCAGTACTTC
CDR3aa: CASSLVPGVRETQYF

j_gene: TRBJ2-1
v_gene: TRBV2
abundance: -
d_gene: TRBD2
CDR3nt: TGTGCCACCTCCTACCGGGGACTAACCTACAATGAGCAGTTCTTC
CDR3aa: CATSYRGLTYNEQFF

j_gene: TRBJ2-7
v_gene: TRBV27
abundance: once
d_gene: -
CDR3nt: TGTGCCAGCAGTTTGGTACGGAAAAGCCCCTACGAGCAGTACTTC
CDR3aa: CASSLVRKSPYEQYF

j_gene: TRBJ1-1
v_gene: TRBV25-1
abundance: -
d_gene: -
CDR3nt: TGTGCCAGCAGTGTACAGGAAACCGAAGCTTTCTTT
CDR3aa: CASSVQETEAFF